Here is one TCR beta chain with its context. Germline V CDR1 and CDR2: SGDLS, YYNGEE. CDR3 length: 14 residues. V was clipped by 2 bases and J by 5 bases; unmatched bases: 3. This sample was included in a study of blood T cell repertoires in COVID-19. On the study more broadly: Donors in the United States, Italy and Spain gave samples during acute or convalescent COVID-19. PBMCs, B-cell-depleted T cells, or T cells provided the cDNA or gDNA that made up the material.

It was during active infection that Seattle patients were enrolled and then longitudinally followed. Sequencing was performed with immunoSEQ multiplex PCR; in TCRdb, only in-frame clones are kept and a portion is missing. Of over 150,000 clones listed, around nine tenths are singletons. This clonotype was obtained from a man in his forties or fifties with COVID-19, enrolled during active disease. The rearrangement uses TRBV9 and TRBJ2-1, with 8 bases identical to TRBD2. The sequencing sample was made of peripheral blood. CDR3 sequence: CASSVSGANNEQFF. The CDR3 DNA reads as TGTGCCAGCAGCGTTAGCGGGGCGAACAATGAGCAGTTCTTC.